This T cell receptor (beta chain) was documented in a study of vaccination effects on CD4 cells after COVID-19. The CDR3 is 14 amino acids. Clones were sequenced by immunoSEQ multiplex PCR, and TCRdb holds only the in-frame ones, with some missing. The sample includes about 73,000 clones, 60% to 85% seen only once; the top ten take about 10%. There are a few counts of this clone. Its antigen remains unidentified. Before sequencing, viral peptide pools were used by the ViraFEST assay to expand antigen-specific CD4+ T cells. Subsequent to a culture period of 10 days, CD4+ T cells were isolated. Having tested negative for nucleocapsid antibodies, the vaccine recipients showed no prior SARS-CoV-2 infection.

The sample consisted of CD4+ T cells from PBMCs cultured with SARS-CoV-2 spike peptides, taken before COVID-19 vaccination. The origin of this receptor is a human donor who received a COVID-19 vaccine. This chain joins TRBV21-1 and TRBJ1-1; the table calls TRBD1, which could not be checked here. TRBV21-1 is a recognized pseudogene. CDR3 DNA sequence: TGTGCCAGCAGCCCCCAGACAGGGACCACTGAAGCTTTCTTT. Translating gives CASSPQTGTTEAFF.